This T cell receptor beta chain was retrieved from a study of cytomegalovirus exposure and HLA in healthy donors. Both 60 Vbeta primers and 13 Jbeta primers went into the PCR. In the study's own analysis: In a later analysis, 80 million or so unique TCR beta chains included roughly 11 million shared by two or more donors. TCRdb's copy holds only in-frame clones and misses some; the assay was immunoSEQ multiplex PCR. The DNA was the basis for D and trimming; V, J and clone size are from that table. The sample lists 90,000 to 110,000 clones, around 74% occurring once. Material for sequencing was PBMCs. This TCR was recovered from a middle-aged woman in good health and CMV-seropositive.

The CDR3 reads CASSLFGLAGGPLDSYNEQFF. Written as DNA, the CDR3 is TGCGCCAGCAGCTTATTTGGACTAGCGGGAGGGCCTTTGGATTCCTACAATGAGCAGTTCTTC. The chain couples TRBV5-1 to TRBJ2-1; TRBD2 matches 15 bases. The germline CDR1 and CDR2 sequences are SGHRS and YFSETQ. V dropped 2 bases and J dropped 1; count of bases not matched to a gene: 13. This CDR3 spans 21 amino acids.